Here is one T cell receptor beta chain with its context. V lost 3 bases, J lost 8 bases, and 19 bases lay in between. The germline CDR1 and CDR2 sequences are SGHAT and FQNNGV. This CDR3 has 16 amino acids. These data belong to a study of technical replicates of blood from several donors. The assay was immunoSEQ multiplex PCR, and TCRdb's table has in-frame clones only and misses some. Of tens of thousands of clones in the sample, approximately 95% were seen once. The sequence was collected from a human donor in good health. The sample taken for sequencing was T cells isolated from PBMCs. V gene TRBV11-2 combines with J gene TRBJ2-2; D is possibly TRBD2 (5 bases). The CDR3 DNA follows: TGTGCCAGCAGCTTCGGTCTAGCCGGAGGTACGGGGGAGCTGTTTTTT. Residues: CASSFGLAGGTGELFF.